This T cell receptor beta chain emerged from a study of shared clonotypes between healthy human individuals. At the level of the study: The plates for each donor numbered three CD4 naive, three CD4 memory, two CD8 naive and one CD8 memory.

Naive CD8 populations comprised CD45RO-negative cells positively selected for CCR7, excluding terminally differentiated effector memory CD45RA+ cells. V gave up 7 bases and J gave up 0 bases, with 6 bases separating them. This CDR3 has 12 amino acids. Germline CDR1 is ENHRY and CDR2 is SYGVKD. Some clones are missing from TCRdb's copy, which holds only in-frame ones; the method was immunoSEQ multiplex PCR. The sample consists of about 2 million clones, about 95% of them appearing once. Sample: naive CD8+ T cells sorted from blood. This clonotype was sampled from a man aged 18 to 29 in good health. The V gene is TRBV10-3, the J gene TRBJ2-5, with D uncertain. This chain's CDR3 is CAIMDDQETQYF. In DNA, the CDR3 is TGTGCCATCATGGACGACCAAGAGACCCAGTACTTC.